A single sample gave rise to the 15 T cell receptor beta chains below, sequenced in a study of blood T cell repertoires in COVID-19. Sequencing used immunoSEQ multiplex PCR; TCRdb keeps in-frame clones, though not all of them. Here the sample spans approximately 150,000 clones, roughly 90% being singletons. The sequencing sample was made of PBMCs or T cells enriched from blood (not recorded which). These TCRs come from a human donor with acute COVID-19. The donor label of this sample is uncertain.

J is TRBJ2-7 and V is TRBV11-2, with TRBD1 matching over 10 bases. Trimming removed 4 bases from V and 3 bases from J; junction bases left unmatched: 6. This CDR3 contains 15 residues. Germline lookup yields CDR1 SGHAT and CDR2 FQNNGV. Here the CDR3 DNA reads TGTGCCAGCAGCTCGACTCGGGACAGGGGCTACGAGCAGTACTTC. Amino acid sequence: CASSSTRDRGYEQYF.

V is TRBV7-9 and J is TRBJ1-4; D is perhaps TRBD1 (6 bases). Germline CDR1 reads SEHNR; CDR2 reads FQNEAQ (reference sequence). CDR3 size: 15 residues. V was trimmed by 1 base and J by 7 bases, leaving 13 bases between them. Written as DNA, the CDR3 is TGTGCCAGCAGCTTAGGGGGGCAGAGAGGTGAAAAACTGTTTTTT. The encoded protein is CASSLGGQRGEKLFF.

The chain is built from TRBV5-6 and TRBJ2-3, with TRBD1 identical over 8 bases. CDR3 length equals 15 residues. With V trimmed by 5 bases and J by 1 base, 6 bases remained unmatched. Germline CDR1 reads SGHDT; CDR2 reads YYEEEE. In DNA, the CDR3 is TGTGCCAGCAGTTCTCAGGGGGCAGGCACAGATACGCAGTATTTT. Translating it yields CASSSQGAGTDTQYF.

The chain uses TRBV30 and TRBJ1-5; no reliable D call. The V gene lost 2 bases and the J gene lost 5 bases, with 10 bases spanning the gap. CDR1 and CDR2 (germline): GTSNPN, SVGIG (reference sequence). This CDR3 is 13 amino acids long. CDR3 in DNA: TGTGCCTGGAGTCCACAGAGGGATCAGCCCCAGCATTTT. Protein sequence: CAWSPQRDQPQHF.

This CDR3 is CASSHLHGTDSSGANVLTF. DNA of the CDR3: TGTGCCAGCAGCCATCTTCATGGAACAGACAGCTCTGGGGCCAACGTCCTGACTTTC. J is TRBJ2-6 and V is TRBV11-2, with a weak D call TRBD1 (5 bases). The CDR3 consists of 19 residues. Trimming pared 5 bases from V and 0 bases from J, leaving 20 bases between. Germline CDR1 SGHAT, CDR2 FQNNGV.

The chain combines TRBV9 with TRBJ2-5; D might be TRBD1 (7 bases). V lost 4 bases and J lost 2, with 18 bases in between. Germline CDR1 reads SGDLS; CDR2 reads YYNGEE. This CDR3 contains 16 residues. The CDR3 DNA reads TGTGCCAGCAGCCCCTATGGAGGGGGCGGACAAGAGACCCAGTACTTC. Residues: CASSPYGGGGQETQYF.

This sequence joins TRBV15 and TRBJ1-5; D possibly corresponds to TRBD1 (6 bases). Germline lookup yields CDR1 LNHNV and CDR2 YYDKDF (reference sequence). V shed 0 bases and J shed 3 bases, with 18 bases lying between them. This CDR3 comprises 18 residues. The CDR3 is CATSRDRVTGSINQPQHF. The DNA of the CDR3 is TGTGCCACCAGCAGAGATAGGGTTACAGGGAGTATCAATCAGCCCCAGCATTTT.

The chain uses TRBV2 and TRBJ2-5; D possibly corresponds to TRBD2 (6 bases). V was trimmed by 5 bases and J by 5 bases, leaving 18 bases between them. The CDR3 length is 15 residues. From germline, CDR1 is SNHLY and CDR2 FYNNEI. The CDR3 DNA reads TGTGCCAGCAGTCGCGGGACCCTCGACGGGGAGACCCAGTACTTC. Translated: CASSRGTLDGETQYF. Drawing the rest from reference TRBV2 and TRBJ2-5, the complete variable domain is EPEVTQTPSHQVTQMGQEVILRCVPISNHLYFYWYRQILGQKVEFLVSFYNNEISEKSEIFDDQFSVERPDGSNFTLKIRSTKLEDSAMYFCASSRGTLDGETQYFGPGTRLLVL.

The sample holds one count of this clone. The CDR3 DNA sequence: TGTGCCAGCAAGGCGCGGGGGGGGGTCAATCAGCCCCAGCATTTT. It codes for CASKARGGVNQPQHF. V and J are TRBV7-8 and TRBJ1-5, with D possibly TRBD1 on 5 matching bases. The CDR3 consists of 15 residues. The germline V gene encodes CDR1 SGHVS and CDR2 FQNEAQ. The V end lost 7 bases, the J end lost 3 bases, and 16 bases lay between the germline ends.

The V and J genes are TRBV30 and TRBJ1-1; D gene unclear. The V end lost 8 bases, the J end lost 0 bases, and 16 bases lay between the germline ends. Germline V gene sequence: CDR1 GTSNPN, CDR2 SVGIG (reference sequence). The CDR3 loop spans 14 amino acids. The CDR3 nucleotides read TGTGCCGGACTTGTTGGGGTTATGAACACTGAAGCTTTCTTT. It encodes CAGLVGVMNTEAFF.

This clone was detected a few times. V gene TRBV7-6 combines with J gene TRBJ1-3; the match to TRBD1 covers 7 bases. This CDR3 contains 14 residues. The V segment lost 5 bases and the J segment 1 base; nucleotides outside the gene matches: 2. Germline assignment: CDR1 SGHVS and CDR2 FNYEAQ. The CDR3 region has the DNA TGTGCCAGCAGCCCGGGACAGTCTGGAAACACCATATATTTT. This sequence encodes CASSPGQSGNTIYF.

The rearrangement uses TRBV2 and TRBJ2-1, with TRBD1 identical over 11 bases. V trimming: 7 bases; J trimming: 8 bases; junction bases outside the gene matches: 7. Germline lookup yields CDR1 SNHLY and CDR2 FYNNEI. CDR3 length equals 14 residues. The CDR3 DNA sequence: TGTGCCAGCATCTCGTGGACAGGGGGCGATGAGCAGTTCTTC. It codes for CASISWTGGDEQFF.

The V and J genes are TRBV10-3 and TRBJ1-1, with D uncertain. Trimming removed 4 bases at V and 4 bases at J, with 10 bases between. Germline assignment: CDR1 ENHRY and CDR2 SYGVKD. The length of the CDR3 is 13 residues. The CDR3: CAISVGGTTEAFF. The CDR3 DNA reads TGTGCCATCAGTGTCGGAGGTACCACTGAAGCTTTCTTT.

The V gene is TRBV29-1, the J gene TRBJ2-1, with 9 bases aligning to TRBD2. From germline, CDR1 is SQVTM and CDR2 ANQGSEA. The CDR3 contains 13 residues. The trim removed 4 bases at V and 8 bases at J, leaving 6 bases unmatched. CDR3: CSVGAGGHYEQFF. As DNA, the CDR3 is TGCAGCGTTGGGGCGGGGGGGCACTATGAGCAGTTCTTC.

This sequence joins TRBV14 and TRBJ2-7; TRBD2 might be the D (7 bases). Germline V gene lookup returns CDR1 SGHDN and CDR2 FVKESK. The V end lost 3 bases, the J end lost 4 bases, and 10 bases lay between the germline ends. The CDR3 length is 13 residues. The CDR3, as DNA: TGTGCCAGCAGCCAGAGGGGGGGTTACGAGCAGTACTTC. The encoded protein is CASSQRGGYEQYF.